These T cell receptor beta chains were read from a single sample in a study of blood T cell repertoires in COVID-19. The assay was immunoSEQ multiplex PCR, and TCRdb's table has in-frame clones only and misses some. Of tens of thousands of clones in the sample, about four fifths were seen once. The sample taken for sequencing was peripheral blood. These receptor sequences come from a man aged 45 to 65 with acute or convalescent COVID-19. CDR3s include the opening cysteine and the closing phenylalanine or tryptophan. Fields, in order: J gene, V gene, clone size, D gene, CDR3 protein, CDR3 DNA. A D gene is named only where the DNA matches it firmly. Where a row states a size, it is once, few, many or the class of an expanded clone; other rows omit it.

TRBJ1-4,TRBV19,.,TRBD1,CASSTGTGREKLFF,TGTGCCAGTAGTACGGGGACAGGGAGAGAAAAACTGTTTTTT
TRBJ1-4,TRBV27,.,TRBD1,CASSRTGGYEKLFF,TGTGCCAGCAGCCGGACAGGGGGCTATGAAAAACTGTTTTTT
TRBJ2-1,TRBV9,.,TRBD2,CASSVEVGGDVDSYNEQFF,TGTGCCAGCAGCGTAGAGGTCGGGGGGGACGTTGACTCCTACAATGAGCAGTTCTTC
TRBJ1-4,TRBV10-1,.,.,CASSESASNEKLFF,TGCGCCAGCAGTGAGTCAGCTTCTAATGAAAAACTGTTTTTT
TRBJ2-7,TRBV2,.,.,CASSDGGLSYEQYF,TGTGCCAGCAGTGACGGGGGGCTCTCCTACGAGCAGTACTTC
TRBJ1-4,TRBV5-1,.,.,CASSLGSGDEKLFF,TGCGCCAGCAGCTTGGGGTCAGGGGATGAAAAACTGTTTTTT
TRBJ2-7,TRBV6-5,.,.,CASSLDTDYEQYF,TGTGCCAGCAGCTTAGACACCGACTACGAGCAGTACTTC
TRBJ1-3,TRBV9,few,.,CASSAYRVPSGNTIYF,TGTGCCAGCAGCGCGTACAGGGTTCCCTCTGGAAACACCATATATTTT
TRBJ1-2,TRBV6-5,.,TRBD1,CASSYEDREYGYTF,TGTGCCAGCAGTTACGAGGACAGGGAATATGGCTACACCTTC
TRBJ2-7,TRBV19,.,TRBD1,CASRPDRAIGEQYF,TGTGCCAGTAGACCAGACAGGGCCATAGGGGAGCAGTACTTC
TRBJ1-1,TRBV5-1,.,TRBD1,CASSFGQGDTEAFF,TGCGCCAGCAGCTTCGGACAGGGGGACACTGAAGCTTTCTTT
TRBJ2-2,TRBV5-1,.,.,CASSLVAGSRTGELFF,TGCGCCAGCAGCTTGGTGGCAGGGTCACGGACCGGGGAGCTGTTTTTT
TRBJ2-5,TRBV4-1,.,TRBD1,CASSQVQGVGETQYF,TGCGCCAGCAGCCAAGTCCAGGGGGTGGGAGAGACCCAGTACTTC
TRBJ1-1,TRBV6-6,.,.,CASTPNTEAFF,TGTGCCAGCACTCCGAACACTGAAGCTTTCTTT
TRBJ2-7,TRBV3-1/TRBV3-2,.,.,CASSQAYEQYF,TGTGCCAGCAGCCAAGCGTACGAGCAGTACTTC
TRBJ2-1,TRBV19,.,.,CASSMAVLELSPYNEQFF,TGTGCCAGTAGTATGGCGGTGCTGGAGCTTTCCCCCTACAATGAGCAGTTCTTC
TRBJ1-4,TRBV18,few,TRBD1,CASSTGQNNEKLFF,TGTGCCAGCTCGACGGGACAGAATAATGAAAAACTGTTTTTT
TRBJ1-5,TRBV6-5,.,.,CASKRQGNQPQHF,TGTGCCAGCAAACGACAGGGCAATCAGCCCCAGCATTTT
TRBJ2-5,TRBV5-4,.,.,CASSLDGQETQYF,TGTGCCAGCAGCTTGGACGGGCAAGAGACCCAGTACTTC
TRBJ1-6,TRBV10-3,.,.,CAISGTVNSPLHF,TGTGCCATCAGTGGGACAGTTAATTCACCCCTCCACTTT
TRBJ1-2,TRBV28,.,.,CASSSGSRYGYTF,TGTGCCAGCAGTTCGGGTTCTAGGTATGGCTACACCTTC
TRBJ1-1,TRBV19,once,.,CASSIPGRDTEAFF,TGTGCCAGTAGTATACCCGGCAGGGACACTGAAGCTTTCTTT
TRBJ2-7,TRBV25-1,.,TRBD2,CASSESPGGAQGEQYF,TGTGCCAGCAGTGAATCACCGGGGGGGGCGCAAGGAGAGCAGTACTTC
TRBJ1-6,TRBV6-1,.,TRBD1,CASSEGQGQPLHF,TGTGCCAGCAGTGAAGGACAGGGCCAACCCCTCCACTTT
TRBJ2-1,TRBV25-1,.,.,CASSESGANYNEQFF,TGTGCCAGCAGTGAATCAGGGGCTAACTACAATGAGCAGTTCTTC